Each of the 11 T cell receptor beta chains below was sequenced from the same sample in a study of blood T cells in healthy people across ages. The authors ran a second PCR of about 7 to 11 cycles using a sample-barcoded 5' primer and a J-beta primer mix. Each CDR3 protein gets one entry after TCRdb re-called the 5' RACE reads with MiXCR. The sample has over 1,200,000 distinct CDR3 sequences; roughly 60% are singletons. Sequencing was done on a sample of blood. These receptors originate from a man aged 18 to 29 in good health.

The chain couples TRBV7-6 to TRBJ1-2; 7 positions match TRBD1. Germline CDR1 reads SGHVS; CDR2 reads FNYEAQ. Trimming cost V 5 bases and J 7 bases; bases outside gene matches: 13. The CDR3 runs to 15 residues. CDR3 amino acids: CASSKTGSAGGGYTF. In nucleotides, the CDR3 is TGTGCCAGCAGCAAGACAGGGTCGGCGGGGGGTGGCTACACCTTC.

The chain is built from TRBV7-2 and TRBJ2-5; TRBD1 matches 12 bases. J lost 6 bases, V lost 5 bases, and 10 bases had no gene match. The CDR3 contains 16 residues. Germline values: CDR1 SGHTA, CDR2 FQGNSA. The CDR3 reads CASSGPGTGGLKTQYF. The DNA for the CDR3 is TGTGCCAGCAGCGGCCCGGGGACAGGGGGCTTGAAGACCCAGTACTTC.

The rearrangement joins TRBV6-2 or TRBV6-3 to TRBJ2-7; maybe TRBD1 (5 bases). V was shortened by 1 base and J by 1 base, with 11 bases between the two germline ends. The CDR3 has 15 residues. CDR1 and CDR2 from the germline V gene are MNHEY and SVGEGT. The DNA of the CDR3 is TGTGCCAGCAGTTACTTTGGTACAGGATCCTACGAGCAGTACTTC. It yields the protein CASSYFGTGSYEQYF.

This chain joins TRBV10-3 and TRBJ2-5; D might be TRBD1 (6 bases). The CDR3 runs 13 residues. Germline lookup yields CDR1 ENHRY and CDR2 SYGVKD. V was trimmed by 10 bases and J by 0 bases, leaving 12 bases between them. DNA for the CDR3: TGTGCCACGTCTGGGGACAACCAAGAGACCCAGTACTTC. Translation gives CATSGDNQETQYF.

V gene TRBV12-3 or TRBV12-4 combines with J gene TRBJ1-4; TRBD1 agrees at 9 bases. The CDR3 contains 16 residues. V lost 5 bases to trimming and J lost 5 bases; unmatched junction nucleotides: 9. In DNA, the CDR3 is TGTGCCAGCAGTCCATTCTCCGGGACAGGGAATGAAAAACTGTTTTTT. Its protein is CASSPFSGTGNEKLFF.

V gene TRBV28 combines with J gene TRBJ2-7; a possible D gene is TRBD1 (5 bases). The V end lost 3 bases, the J end lost 2 bases, and 11 bases lay between the germline ends. Per germline, CDR1 MDHEN and CDR2 SYDVKM. CDR3 length: 14 amino acids. The CDR3 reads CASSFAGQAYEQYF. DNA for the CDR3: TGTGCCAGCAGTTTCGCAGGGCAGGCCTACGAGCAGTACTTC.

The DNA for the CDR3 is TGTGCTAGTGAATTGGGGGGGGTAAGCCCGGTCACTGAAGCTTTCTTT. Protein sequence: CASELGGVSPVTEAFF. The rearrangement links TRBV12-5 to TRBJ1-1; possible D gene TRBD1, 5 bases. CDR1 LGHNT and CDR2 FRNRAP come from the germline V gene. V lost 7 bases, J lost 4 bases, and 22 bases lay in between. The CDR3 is 16 residues long.

Only one count was recorded for this clonotype. The genes are TRBV2 and TRBJ2-7; TRBD2 is a possible D gene (6 bases). The DNA end is more similar to TRBJ2-5, so the J call may be wrong. The CDR3 is 15 amino acids. Germline loops: CDR1 SNHLY, CDR2 FYNNEI. The chain's CDR3 is CASSEIRARGETQYF. CDR3 in DNA: TGTGCCAGCAGTGAAATCCGGGCTCGGGGGGAGACCCAGTACTTC.

This chain links TRBV6-2 or TRBV6-3 with TRBJ2-7, with TRBD1 matching 11 bases. V dropped 1 base and J dropped 5; count of bases not matched to a gene: 4. CDR3 size: 15 residues. Germline V gives CDR1 MNHEY, CDR2 SVGEGT. In nucleotides, the CDR3 is TGTGCCAGCAGTTACTACGGGACAGGGGGGAACGAGCAGTACTTC. Translation gives CASSYYGTGGNEQYF.

This clonotype was seen a handful of times. V is TRBV10-3 and J is TRBJ2-1, with a weak D call TRBD2 (6 bases). V was pared by 5 bases and J by 13 bases, with 15 bases between. The CDR3 length is 12 residues. CDR1 and CDR2 from the germline V gene are ENHRY and SYGVKD. The CDR3 is CAISPTGTPQFF. The CDR3 DNA sequence: TGTGCCATCAGTCCGACCGGGACTCCCCAGTTCTTC.

This clonotype was seen once. CDR3 in DNA: TGCGCCAGCAGCGAGGGGACAGTGGGCTCCCGGATGCATGAGCAGTTCTTC. This gives the protein CASSEGTVGSRMHEQFF. The V call is TRBV4-1, the J call TRBJ2-1; the match to TRBD1 covers 7 bases. The CDR3 is 17 residues long. J lost 8 bases, V lost 5 bases, and 18 bases had no gene match. CDR1 is MGHRA, CDR2 YSYEKL, per germline.